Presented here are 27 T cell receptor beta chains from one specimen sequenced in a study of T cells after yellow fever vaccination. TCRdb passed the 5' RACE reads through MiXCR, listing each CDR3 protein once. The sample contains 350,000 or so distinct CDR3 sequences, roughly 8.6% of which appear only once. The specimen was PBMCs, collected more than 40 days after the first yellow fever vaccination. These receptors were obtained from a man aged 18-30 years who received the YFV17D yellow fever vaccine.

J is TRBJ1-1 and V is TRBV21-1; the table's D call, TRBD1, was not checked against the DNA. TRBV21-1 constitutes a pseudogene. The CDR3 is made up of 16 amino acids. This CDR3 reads CASRDPGGSLDTEAFF. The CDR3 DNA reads TGTGCCAGCAGAGACCCCGGGGGATCCCTAGACACTGAAGCTTTCTTT.

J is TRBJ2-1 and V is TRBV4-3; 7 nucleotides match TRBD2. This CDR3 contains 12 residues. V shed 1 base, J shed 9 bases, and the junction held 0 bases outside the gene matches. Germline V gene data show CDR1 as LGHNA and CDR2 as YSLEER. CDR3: CASSQAGGEQFF. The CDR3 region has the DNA TGCGCCAGCAGCCAAGCGGGAGGTGAGCAGTTCTTC.

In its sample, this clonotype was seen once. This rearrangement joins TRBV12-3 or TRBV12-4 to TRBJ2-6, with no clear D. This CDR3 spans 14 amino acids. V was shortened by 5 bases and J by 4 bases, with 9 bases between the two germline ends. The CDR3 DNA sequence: TGTGCCAGCAGTCAAGTCGGGGGGGCCAACGTCCTGACTTTC. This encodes CASSQVGGANVLTF.

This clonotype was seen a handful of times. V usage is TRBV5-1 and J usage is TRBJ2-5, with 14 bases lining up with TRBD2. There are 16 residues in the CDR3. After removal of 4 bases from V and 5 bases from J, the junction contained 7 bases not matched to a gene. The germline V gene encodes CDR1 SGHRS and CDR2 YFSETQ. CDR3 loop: CASSLQGLAGDETQYF. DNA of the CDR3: TGCGCCAGCAGCCTCCAGGGACTAGCGGGGGACGAGACCCAGTACTTC.

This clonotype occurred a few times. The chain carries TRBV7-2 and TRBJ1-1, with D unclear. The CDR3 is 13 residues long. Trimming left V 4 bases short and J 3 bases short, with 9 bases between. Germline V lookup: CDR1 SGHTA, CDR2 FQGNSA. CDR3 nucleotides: TGTGCCAGCAGCTGGTTGGAGGACACTGAAGCTTTCTTT. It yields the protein CASSWLEDTEAFF.

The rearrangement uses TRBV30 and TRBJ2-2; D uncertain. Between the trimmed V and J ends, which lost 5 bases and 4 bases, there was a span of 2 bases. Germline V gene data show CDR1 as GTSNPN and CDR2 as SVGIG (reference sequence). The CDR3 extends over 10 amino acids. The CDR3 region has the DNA TGTGCCTGGGGCACCGGGGAGCTGTTTTTT. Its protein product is CAWGTGELFF. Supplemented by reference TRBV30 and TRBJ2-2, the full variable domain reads SQTIHQWPATLVQPVGSPLSLECTVEGTSNPNLYWYRQAAGRGLQLLFYSVGIGQISSEVPQNLSASRPQDRQFILSSKKLLLSDSGFYLCAWGTGELFFGEGSRLTVL.

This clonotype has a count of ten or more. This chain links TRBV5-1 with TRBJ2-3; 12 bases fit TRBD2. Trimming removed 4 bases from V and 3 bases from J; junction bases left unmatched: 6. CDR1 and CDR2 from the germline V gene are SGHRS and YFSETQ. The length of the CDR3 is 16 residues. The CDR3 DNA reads TGCGCCAGCAGCCTGGGGGGGACTAGCGGGACAGATACGCAGTATTTT. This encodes CASSLGGTSGTDTQYF.

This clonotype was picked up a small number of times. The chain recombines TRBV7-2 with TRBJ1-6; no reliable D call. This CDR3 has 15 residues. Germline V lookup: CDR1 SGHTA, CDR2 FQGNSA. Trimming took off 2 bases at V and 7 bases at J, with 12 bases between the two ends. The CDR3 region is CASSLRPSGNSPLHF. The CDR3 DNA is TGTGCCAGCAGCTTAAGGCCATCCGGGAATTCACCCCTCCACTTT.

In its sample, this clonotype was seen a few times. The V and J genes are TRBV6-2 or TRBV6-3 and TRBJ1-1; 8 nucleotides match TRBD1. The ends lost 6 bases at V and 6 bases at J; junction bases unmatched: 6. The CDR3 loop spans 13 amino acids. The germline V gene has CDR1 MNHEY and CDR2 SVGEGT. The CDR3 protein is CASSHRGWSEAFF. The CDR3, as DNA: TGTGCCAGCAGCCACAGGGGGTGGTCTGAAGCTTTCTTT.

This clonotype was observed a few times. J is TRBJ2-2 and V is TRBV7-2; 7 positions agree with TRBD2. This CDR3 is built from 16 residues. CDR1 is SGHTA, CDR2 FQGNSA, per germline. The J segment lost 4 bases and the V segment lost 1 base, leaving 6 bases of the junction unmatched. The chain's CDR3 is CASSLDPAGSTGELFF. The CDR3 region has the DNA TGTGCCAGCAGCTTAGACCCAGCGGGGAGCACCGGGGAGCTGTTTTTT.

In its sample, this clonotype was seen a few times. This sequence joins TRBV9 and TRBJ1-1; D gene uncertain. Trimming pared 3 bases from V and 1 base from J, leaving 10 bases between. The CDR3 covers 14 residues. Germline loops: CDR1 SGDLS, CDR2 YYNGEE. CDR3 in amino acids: CASSDPRKNTEAFF. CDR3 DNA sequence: TGTGCCAGCAGCGACCCACGTAAGAACACTGAAGCTTTCTTT.

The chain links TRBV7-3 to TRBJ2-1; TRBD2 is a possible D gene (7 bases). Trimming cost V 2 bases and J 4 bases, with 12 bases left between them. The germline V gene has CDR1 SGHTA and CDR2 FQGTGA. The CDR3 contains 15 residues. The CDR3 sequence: CASSLAGAHYNEQFF. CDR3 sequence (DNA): TGTGCCAGCAGCTTAGCGGGGGCCCATTACAATGAGCAGTTCTTC.

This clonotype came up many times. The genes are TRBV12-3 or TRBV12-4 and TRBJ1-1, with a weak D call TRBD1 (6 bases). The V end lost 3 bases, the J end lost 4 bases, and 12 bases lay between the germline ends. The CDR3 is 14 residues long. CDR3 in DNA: TGTGCCAGCAGTTTCAGGGGACCCTTCACTGAAGCTTTCTTT. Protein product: CASSFRGPFTEAFF.

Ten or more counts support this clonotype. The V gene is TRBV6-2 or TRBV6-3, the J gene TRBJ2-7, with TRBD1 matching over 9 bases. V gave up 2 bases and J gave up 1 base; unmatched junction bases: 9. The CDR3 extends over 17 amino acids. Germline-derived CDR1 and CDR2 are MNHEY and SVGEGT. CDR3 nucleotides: TGTGCCAGCAGTTACCCTGGACAGGGGTTTTTATCCTACGAGCAGTACTTC. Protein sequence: CASSYPGQGFLSYEQYF.

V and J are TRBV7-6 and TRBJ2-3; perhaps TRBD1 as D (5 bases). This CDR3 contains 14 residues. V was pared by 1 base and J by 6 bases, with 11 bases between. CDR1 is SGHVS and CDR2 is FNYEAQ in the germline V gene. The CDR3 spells CASSLVGPWDTQYF. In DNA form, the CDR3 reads TGTGCCAGCAGCTTAGTGGGGCCCTGGGATACGCAGTATTTT.

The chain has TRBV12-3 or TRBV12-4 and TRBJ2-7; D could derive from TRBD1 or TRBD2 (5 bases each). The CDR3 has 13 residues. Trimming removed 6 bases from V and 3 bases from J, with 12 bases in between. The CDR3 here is CASRPQGVYEQYF. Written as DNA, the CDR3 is TGTGCCAGCAGACCCCAGGGAGTCTACGAGCAGTACTTC.

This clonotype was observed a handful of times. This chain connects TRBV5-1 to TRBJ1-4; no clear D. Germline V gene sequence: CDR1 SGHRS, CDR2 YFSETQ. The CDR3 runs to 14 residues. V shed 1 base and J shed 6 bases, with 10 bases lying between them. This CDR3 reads CASSLKAGDEKLFF. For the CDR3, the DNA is TGCGCCAGCAGCTTGAAGGCGGGTGATGAAAAACTGTTTTTT.

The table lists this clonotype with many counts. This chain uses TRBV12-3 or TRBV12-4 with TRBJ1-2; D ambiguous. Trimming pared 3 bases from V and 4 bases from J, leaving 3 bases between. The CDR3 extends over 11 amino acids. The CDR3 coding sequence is TGTGCCAGCAGTTTCCTCTATGGCTACACCTTC. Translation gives CASSFLYGYTF.

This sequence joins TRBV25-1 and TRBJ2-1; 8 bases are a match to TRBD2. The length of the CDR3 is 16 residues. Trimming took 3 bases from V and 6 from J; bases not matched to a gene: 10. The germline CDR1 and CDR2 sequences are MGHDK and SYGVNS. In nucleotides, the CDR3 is TGTGCCAGCAGTGATGATGCGGGGGGCCCCTCCAATGAGCAGTTCTTC. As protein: CASSDDAGGPSNEQFF.

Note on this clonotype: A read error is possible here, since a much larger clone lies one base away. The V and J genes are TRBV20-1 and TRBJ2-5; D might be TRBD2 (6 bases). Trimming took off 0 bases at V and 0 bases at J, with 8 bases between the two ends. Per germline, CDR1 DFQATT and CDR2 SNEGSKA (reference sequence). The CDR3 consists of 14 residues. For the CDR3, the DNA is TGCAGTGCTAGAGATTGGGACTACCAAGAGACCCAGTACTTC. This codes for CSARDWDYQETQYF.

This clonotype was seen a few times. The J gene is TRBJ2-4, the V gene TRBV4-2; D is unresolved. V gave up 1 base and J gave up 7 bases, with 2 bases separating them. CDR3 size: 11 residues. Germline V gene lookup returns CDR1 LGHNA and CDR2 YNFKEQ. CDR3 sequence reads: CASSQGNIQYF. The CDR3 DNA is TGTGCCAGCAGCCAAGGGAACATTCAGTACTTC.

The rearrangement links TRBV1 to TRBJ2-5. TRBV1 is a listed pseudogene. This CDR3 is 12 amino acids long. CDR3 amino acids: CTSSQEEETQYF. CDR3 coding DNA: TGCACCAGCAGCCAAGAGGAGGAGACCCAGTACTTC.

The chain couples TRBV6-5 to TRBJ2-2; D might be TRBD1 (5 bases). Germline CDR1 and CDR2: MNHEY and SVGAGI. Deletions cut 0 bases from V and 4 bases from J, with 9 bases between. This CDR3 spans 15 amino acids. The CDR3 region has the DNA TGTGCCAGCAGTTACTCAGCAAGGGGCACCGGGGAGCTGTTTTTT. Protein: CASSYSARGTGELFF.

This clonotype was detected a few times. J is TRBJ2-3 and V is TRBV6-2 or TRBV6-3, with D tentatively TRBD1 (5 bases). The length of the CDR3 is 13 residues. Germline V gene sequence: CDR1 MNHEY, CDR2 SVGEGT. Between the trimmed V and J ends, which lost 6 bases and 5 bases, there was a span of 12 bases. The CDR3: CASRVTAQDTQYF. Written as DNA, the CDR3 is TGTGCCAGCAGAGTGACAGCTCAAGATACGCAGTATTTT.

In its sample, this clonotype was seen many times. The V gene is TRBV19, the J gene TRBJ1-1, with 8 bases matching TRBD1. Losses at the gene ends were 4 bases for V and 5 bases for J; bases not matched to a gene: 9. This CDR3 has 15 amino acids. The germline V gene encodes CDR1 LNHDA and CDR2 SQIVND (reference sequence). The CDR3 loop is CASSTRQGPGTEAFF. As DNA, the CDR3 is TGTGCCAGTAGTACCCGACAGGGGCCGGGGACTGAAGCTTTCTTT. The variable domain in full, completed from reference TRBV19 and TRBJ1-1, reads DGGITQSPKYLFRKEGQNVTLSCEQNLNHDAMYWYRQDPGQGLRLIYYSQIVNDFQKGDIAEGYSVSREKKESFPLTVTSAQKNPTAFYLCASSTRQGPGTEAFFGQGTRLTVV.

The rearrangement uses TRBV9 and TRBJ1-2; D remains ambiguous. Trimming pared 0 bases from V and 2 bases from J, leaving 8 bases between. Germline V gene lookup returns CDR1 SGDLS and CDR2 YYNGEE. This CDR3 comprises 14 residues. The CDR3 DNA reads TGTGCCAGCAGCGTAGGGGCGGGGAACTATGGCTACACCTTC. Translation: CASSVGAGNYGYTF.

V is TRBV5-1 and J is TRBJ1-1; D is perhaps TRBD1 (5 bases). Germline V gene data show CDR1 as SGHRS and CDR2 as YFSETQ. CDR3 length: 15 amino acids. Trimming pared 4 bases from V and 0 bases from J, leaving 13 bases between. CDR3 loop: CASSPGQGMNTEAFF. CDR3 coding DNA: TGCGCCAGCAGCCCAGGGCAGGGCATGAACACTGAAGCTTTCTTT.